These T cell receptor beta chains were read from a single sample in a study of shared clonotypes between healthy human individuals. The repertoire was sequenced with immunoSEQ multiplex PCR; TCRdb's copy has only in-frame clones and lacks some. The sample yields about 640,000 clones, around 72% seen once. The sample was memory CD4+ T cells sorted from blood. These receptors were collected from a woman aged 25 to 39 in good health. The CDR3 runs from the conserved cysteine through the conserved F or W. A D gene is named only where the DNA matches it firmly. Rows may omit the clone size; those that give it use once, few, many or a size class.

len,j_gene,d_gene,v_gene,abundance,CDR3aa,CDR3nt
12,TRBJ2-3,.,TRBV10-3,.,CAIASAADTQYF,TGTGCCATCGCCTCGGCAGCAGATACGCAGTATTTT
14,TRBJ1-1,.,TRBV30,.,CAWSRGRANTEAFF,TGTGCCTGGAGCAGGGGTCGGGCGAACACTGAAGCTTTCTTT
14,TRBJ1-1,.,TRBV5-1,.,CASSLDQGRTEAFF,TGCGCCAGCAGCTTGGACCAGGGACGGACTGAAGCTTTCTTT
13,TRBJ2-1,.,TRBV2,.,CASNRNIGNEQFF,TGTGCCAGCAATAGAAATATTGGCAATGAGCAGTTCTTC
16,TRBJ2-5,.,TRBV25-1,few,CASSEPITGEEETQYF,TGTGCCAGCAGTGAGCCTATTACAGGGGAGGAAGAGACCCAGTACTTC
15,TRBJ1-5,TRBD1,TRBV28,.,CASSWGQSGNQPQHF,TGTGCCAGCAGTTGGGGACAGTCGGGCAATCAGCCCCAGCATTTT
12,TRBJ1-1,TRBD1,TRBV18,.,CASSPRTGEAFF,TGTGCCAGCTCACCTAGGACAGGTGAAGCTTTCTTT
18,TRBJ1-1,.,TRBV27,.,CASKPGPRGLLMNTEAFF,TGTGCCAGTAAACCGGGGCCCCGAGGCCTCTTAATGAACACTGAAGCTTTCTTT
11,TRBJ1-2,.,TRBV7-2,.,CASSFIQGTLF,TGTGCCAGCAGCTTCATCCAGGGAACTCTCTTC
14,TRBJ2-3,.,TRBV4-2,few,CASSQGNSPDTQYF,TGTGCCAGCAGCCAAGGAAACAGCCCAGATACGCAGTATTTT
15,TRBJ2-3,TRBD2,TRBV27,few,CASSLGLVFTDTQYF,TGTGCCAGCAGCCTCGGACTAGTATTTACAGATACGCAGTATTTT
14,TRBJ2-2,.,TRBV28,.,CATEGGSRTGELFF,TGTGCCACCGAGGGTGGGAGTCGCACCGGGGAGCTGTTTTTT
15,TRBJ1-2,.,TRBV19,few,CASSIGQSVFYGYTF,TGTGCCAGTAGTATCGGACAATCAGTCTTCTATGGCTACACCTTC
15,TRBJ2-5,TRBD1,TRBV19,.,CASSQAGQGRETQYF,TGTGCCAGTAGTCAGGCGGGACAGGGGAGAGAGACCCAGTACTTC
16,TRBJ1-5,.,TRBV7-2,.,CASSPDALSSGQPQHF,TGTGCCAGCAGCCCCGATGCCCTCAGTTCTGGCCAGCCCCAGCATTTT
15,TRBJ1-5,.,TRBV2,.,CASSEGFLSNQPQHF,TGTGCCAGCAGTGAAGGGTTTCTGAGCAATCAGCCCCAGCATTTT
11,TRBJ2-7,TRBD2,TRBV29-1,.,CSASGTYEQYF,TGCAGCGCTAGCGGCACCTACGAGCAGTACTTC
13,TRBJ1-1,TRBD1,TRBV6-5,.,CASQGVLNTEAFF,TGTGCCAGCCAGGGGGTTCTGAACACTGAAGCTTTCTTT
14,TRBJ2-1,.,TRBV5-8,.,CASSFSTAYNEQFF,TGTGCCAGCAGCTTTTCTACTGCGTACAATGAGCAGTTCTTC
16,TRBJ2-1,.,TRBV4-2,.,CASSQDDDGSYNEQFF,TGTGCCAGCAGCCAAGATGACGACGGAAGTTATAATGAGCAGTTCTTC
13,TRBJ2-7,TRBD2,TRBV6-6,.,CASRETSAYEQYF,TGTGCCAGCAGAGAGACTAGCGCCTACGAGCAGTACTTC
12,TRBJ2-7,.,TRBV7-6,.,CASRGTGNEQYF,TGTGCCAGCAGAGGAACGGGAAACGAGCAGTACTTC
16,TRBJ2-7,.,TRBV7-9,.,CASSLDRWQGTYEQYF,TGTGCCAGCAGCTTAGACCGTTGGCAGGGAACCTACGAGCAGTACTTC
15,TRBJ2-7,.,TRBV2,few,CASSPTEGYPNEQYF,TGTGCCAGCAGCCCCACCGAGGGTTATCCGAACGAGCAGTACTTC
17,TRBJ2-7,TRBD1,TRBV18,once,CASSPLGFGTGGFEQYF,TGTGCCAGCTCACCATTAGGTTTCGGGACAGGGGGATTCGAGCAGTACTTC
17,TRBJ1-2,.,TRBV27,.,CASSLFSGSGRNYGYTF,TGTGCCAGCAGTTTATTTAGTGGGTCGGGACGGAACTATGGCTACACCTTC
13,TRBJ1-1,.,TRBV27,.,CASSFAENTEAFF,TGTGCCAGCAGTTTCGCGGAGAACACTGAAGCTTTCTTT
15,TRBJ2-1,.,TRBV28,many,CASTRQIRPNNEQFF,TGTGCCAGCACAAGGCAGATCCGCCCGAACAATGAGCAGTTCTTC
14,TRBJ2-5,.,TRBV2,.,CASSERGRQETQYF,TGTGCCAGCAGTGAACGGGGGCGCCAAGAGACCCAGTACTTC
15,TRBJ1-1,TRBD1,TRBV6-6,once,CASNHGQGRGTEAFF,TGTGCCAGCAACCACGGACAGGGGAGAGGGACTGAAGCTTTCTTT
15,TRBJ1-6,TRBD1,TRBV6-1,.,CASTKRGQANSPLHF,TGTGCCAGCACGAAGAGGGGACAGGCTAATTCACCCCTCCACTTT
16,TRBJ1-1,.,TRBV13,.,CASSLDSGRLNTEAFF,TGTGCCAGCAGCTTAGACTCTGGACGGTTGAACACTGAAGCTTTCTTT
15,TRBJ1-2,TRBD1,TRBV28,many,CASSSLGGGNYGYTF,TGTGCCAGCAGTTCCCTGGGAGGGGGCAACTATGGCTACACCTTC
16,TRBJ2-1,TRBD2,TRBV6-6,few,CASSYSTSGSGDEQFF,TGTGCCAGCAGTTACTCCACTAGCGGGAGTGGAGATGAGCAGTTCTTC
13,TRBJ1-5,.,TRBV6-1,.,CASRGGGNQPQHF,TGTGCCAGCAGGGGGGGAGGTAATCAGCCCCAGCATTTT
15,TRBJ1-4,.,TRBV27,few,CASMNRALMNEKLFF,TGTGCCAGCATGAACAGGGCCCTTATGAATGAAAAACTGTTTTTT
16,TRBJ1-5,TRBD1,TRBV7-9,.,CASSSQGQGGNQPQHF,TGTGCCAGCAGCTCACAAGGACAGGGCGGCAATCAGCCCCAGCATTTT